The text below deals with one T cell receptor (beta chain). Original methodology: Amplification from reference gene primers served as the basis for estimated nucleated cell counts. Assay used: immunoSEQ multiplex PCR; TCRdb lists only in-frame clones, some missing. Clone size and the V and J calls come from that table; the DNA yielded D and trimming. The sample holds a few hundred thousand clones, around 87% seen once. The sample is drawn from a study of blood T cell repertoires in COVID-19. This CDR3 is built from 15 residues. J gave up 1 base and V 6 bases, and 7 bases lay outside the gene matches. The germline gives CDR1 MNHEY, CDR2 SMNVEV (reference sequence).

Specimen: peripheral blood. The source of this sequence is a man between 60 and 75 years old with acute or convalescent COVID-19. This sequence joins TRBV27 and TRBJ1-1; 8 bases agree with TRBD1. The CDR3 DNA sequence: TGTGCCAGCAGGATATGGACAGGGACGAACACTGAAGCTTTCTTT. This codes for CASRIWTGTNTEAFF.